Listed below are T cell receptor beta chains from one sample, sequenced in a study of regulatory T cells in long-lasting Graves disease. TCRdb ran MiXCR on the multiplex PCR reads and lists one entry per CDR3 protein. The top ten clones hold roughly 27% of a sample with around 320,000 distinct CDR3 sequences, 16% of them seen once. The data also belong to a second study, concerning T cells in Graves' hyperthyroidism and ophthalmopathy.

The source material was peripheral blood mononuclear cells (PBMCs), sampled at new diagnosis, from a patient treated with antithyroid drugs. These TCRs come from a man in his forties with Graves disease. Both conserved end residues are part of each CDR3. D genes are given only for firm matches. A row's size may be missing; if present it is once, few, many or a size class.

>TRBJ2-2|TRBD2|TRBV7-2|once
CASRPPGGLGGGELFF
TGTGCCAGCAGGCCCCCGGGGGGGCTCGGGGGCGGGGAGCTGTTTTTT
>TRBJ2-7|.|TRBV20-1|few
CSARALYEQYF
TGCAGTGCTAGAGCCCTATATGAGCAGTACTTC
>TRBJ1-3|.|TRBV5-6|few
CASSLYSTGGYTGNTIYF
TGTGCCAGCAGCTTGTATAGCACAGGTGGATATACTGGAAACACCATATATTTT
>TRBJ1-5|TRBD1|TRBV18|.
CASPPDRGRGQPQHF
TGTGCCAGCCCCCCCGACAGGGGACGGGGTCAGCCCCAGCATTTT
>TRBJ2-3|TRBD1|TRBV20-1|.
CSARSRDRYTDTQYF
TGCAGTGCTAGAAGCCGGGACAGATACACAGATACGCAGTATTTT
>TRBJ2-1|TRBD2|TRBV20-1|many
CSASLAGGIYEQFF
TGCAGTGCTAGTCTGGCGGGGGGGATCTATGAGCAGTTCTTC
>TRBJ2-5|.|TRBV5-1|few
CASSARVEETQYF
TGCGCCAGCAGCGCCAGGGTGGAAGAGACCCAGTACTTC
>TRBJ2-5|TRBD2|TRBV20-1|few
CSQTSGVFQETQYF
TGCAGCCAAACTAGCGGGGTTTTCCAAGAGACCCAGTACTTC
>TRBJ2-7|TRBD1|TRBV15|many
CATSTRQGAYEQYF
TGTGCCACCAGCACGAGACAGGGGGCGTACGAGCAGTACTTC
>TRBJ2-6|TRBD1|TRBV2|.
CASRDRTGATSGANVLTF
TGTGCCAGCAGGGATAGGACAGGTGCAACCTCTGGGGCCAACGTCCTGACTTTC
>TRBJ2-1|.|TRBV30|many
CAWRGPSSYNEQFF
TGTGCCTGGAGAGGGCCAAGCTCCTACAATGAGCAGTTCTTC
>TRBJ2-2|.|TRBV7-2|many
CASSAGISNTGELFF
TGTGCCAGCAGCGCCGGGATTTCGAACACCGGGGAGCTGTTTTTT
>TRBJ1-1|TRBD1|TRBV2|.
CASSERGQGTEAFF
TGTGCCAGCAGTGAAAGGGGACAGGGAACTGAAGCTTTCTTT
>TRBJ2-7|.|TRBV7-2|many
CASSQGDAGAEQYF
TGTGCCAGCAGCCAAGGGGATGCTGGGGCCGAGCAGTACTTC
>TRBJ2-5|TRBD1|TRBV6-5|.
CASSYLGTAVRETQYF
TGTGCCAGCAGTTACTTGGGGACAGCTGTGCGGGAGACCCAGTACTTC
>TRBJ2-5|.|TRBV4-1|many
CASSQERAVGETQYF
TGCGCCAGCAGCCAAGAGAGGGCGGTGGGGGAGACCCAGTACTTC
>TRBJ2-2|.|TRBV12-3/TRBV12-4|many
CASTIWGHTGELFF
TGTGCCAGCACCATTTGGGGACACACCGGGGAGCTGTTTTTT
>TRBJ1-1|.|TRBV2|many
CASLGVWNTEAFF
TGTGCCAGCTTAGGGGTATGGAACACTGAAGCTTTCTTT
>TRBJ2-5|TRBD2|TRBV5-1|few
CASSLLISSGGQETQYF
TGCGCCAGCAGCTTATTGATCTCTAGCGGGGGACAAGAGACCCAGTACTTC
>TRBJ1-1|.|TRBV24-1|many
CATSDLPGPGMNTEAFF
TGTGCCACCAGTGATTTGCCCGGTCCGGGGATGAACACTGAAGCTTTCTTT
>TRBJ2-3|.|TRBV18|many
CASSPHPSTDTQYF
TGTGCCAGCTCACCACACCCTAGCACAGATACGCAGTATTTT
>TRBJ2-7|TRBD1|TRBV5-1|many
CASSPDRVPYEQYF
TGCGCCAGCAGCCCGGACAGGGTCCCTTACGAGCAGTACTTC